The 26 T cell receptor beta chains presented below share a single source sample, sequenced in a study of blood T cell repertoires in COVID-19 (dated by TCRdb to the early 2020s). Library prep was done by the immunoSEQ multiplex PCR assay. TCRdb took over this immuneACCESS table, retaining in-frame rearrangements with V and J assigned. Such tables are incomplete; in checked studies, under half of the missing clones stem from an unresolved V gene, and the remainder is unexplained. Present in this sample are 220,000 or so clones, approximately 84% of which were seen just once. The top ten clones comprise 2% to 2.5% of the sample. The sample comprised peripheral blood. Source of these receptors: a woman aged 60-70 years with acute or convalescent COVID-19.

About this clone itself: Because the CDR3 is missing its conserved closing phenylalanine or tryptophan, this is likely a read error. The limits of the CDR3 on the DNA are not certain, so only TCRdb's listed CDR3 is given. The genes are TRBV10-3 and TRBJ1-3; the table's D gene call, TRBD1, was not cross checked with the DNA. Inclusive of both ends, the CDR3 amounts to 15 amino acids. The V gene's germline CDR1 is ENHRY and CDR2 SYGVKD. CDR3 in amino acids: CAIRNPGKQGNLLEL.

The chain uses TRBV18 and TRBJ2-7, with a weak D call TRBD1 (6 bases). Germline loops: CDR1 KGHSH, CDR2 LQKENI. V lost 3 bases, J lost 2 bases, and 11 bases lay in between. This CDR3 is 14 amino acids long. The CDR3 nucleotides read TGTGCCAGCTCACCTGACAGGTCTACCTACGAGCAGTACTTC. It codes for CASSPDRSTYEQYF.

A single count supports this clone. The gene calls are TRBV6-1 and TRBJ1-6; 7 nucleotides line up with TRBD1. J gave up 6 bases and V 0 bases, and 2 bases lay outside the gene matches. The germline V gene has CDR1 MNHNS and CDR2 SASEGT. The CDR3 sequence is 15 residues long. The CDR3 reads CASSEAPGGNSPLHF. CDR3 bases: TGTGCCAGCAGTGAAGCCCCAGGGGGTAATTCACCCCTCCACTTT.

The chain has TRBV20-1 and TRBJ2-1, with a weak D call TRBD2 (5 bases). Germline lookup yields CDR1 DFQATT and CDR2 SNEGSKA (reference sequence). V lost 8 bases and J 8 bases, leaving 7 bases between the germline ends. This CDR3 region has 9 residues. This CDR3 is CSWGDEQFF. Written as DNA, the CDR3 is TGCAGTTGGGGAGATGAGCAGTTCTTC.

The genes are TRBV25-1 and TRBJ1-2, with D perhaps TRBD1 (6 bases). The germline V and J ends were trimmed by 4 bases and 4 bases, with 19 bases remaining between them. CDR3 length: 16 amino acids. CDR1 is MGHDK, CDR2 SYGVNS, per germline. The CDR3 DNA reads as TGTGCCAGCAGTGGGACGCTAGGACAGTCATTCTATGGCTACACCTTC. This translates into CASSGTLGQSFYGYTF.

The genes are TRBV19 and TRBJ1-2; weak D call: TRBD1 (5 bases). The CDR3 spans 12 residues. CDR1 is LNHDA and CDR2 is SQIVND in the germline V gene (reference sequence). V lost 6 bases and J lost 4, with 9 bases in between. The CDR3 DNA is TGTGCCAGTAGGGGAGGGACCTATGGCTACACCTTC. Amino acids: CASRGGTYGYTF.

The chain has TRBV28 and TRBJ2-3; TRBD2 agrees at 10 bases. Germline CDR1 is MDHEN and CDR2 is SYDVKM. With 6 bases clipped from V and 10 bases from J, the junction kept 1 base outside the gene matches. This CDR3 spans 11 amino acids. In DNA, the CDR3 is TGTGCCAGCAGCCTAGCGGGGGCGCAGTATTTT. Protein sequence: CASSLAGAQYF.

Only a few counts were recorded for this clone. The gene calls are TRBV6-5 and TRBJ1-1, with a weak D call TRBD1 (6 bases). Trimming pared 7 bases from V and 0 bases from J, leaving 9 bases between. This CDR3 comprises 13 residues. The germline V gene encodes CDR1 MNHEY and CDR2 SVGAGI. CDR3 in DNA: TGTGCCAGCACCGGACAGATGAACACTGAAGCTTTCTTT. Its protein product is CASTGQMNTEAFF.

CDR3 sequence: CASSQDKAGGIDEQYF. The CDR3 bases are TGTGCCAGCAGCCAAGATAAAGCGGGGGGAATCGACGAGCAGTACTTC. The chain carries TRBV3-1 (or the pseudogene TRBV3-2) and TRBJ2-7; TRBD2 agrees at 9 bases. The CDR3 is made up of 16 amino acids. Germline V gene data show CDR1 as LGHDT and CDR2 as YNNKEL (reference sequence). V lost 0 bases to trimming and J lost 5 bases; unmatched junction nucleotides: 8.

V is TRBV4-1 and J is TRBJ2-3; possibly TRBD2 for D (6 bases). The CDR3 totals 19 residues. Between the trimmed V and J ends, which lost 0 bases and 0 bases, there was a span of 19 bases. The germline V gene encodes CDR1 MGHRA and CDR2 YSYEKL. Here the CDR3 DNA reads TGCGCCAGCAGCCAAGAAGAGTCAAGTATTGGGGGGAGCACAGATACGCAGTATTTT. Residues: CASSQEESSIGGSTDTQYF.

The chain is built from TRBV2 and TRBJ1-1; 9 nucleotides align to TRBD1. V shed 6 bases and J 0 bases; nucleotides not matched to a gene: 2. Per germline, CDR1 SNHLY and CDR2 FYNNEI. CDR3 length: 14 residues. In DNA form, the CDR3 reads TGTGCCAGCAGAGGACAGGGGTTGAACACTGAAGCTTTCTTT. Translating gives CASRGQGLNTEAFF.

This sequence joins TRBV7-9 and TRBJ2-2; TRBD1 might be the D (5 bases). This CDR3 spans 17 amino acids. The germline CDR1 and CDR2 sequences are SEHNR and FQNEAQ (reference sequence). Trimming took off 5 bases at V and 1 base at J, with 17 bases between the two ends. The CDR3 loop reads CASSRRTIGVNTGELFF. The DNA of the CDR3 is TGTGCCAGCAGCAGACGGACGATAGGGGTGAACACCGGGGAGCTGTTTTTT.

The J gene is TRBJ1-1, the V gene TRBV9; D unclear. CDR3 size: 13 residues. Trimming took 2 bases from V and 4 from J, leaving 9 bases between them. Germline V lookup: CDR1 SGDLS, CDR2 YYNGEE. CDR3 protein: CASSVGDGTEAFF. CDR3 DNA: TGTGCCAGCAGCGTCGGGGATGGCACTGAAGCTTTCTTT.

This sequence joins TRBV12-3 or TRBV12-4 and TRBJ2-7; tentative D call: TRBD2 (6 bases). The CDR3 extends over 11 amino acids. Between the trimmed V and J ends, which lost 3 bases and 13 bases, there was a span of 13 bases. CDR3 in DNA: TGTGCCAGCAGTTTCAACCGGGACTTATACTTC. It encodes CASSFNRDLYF.

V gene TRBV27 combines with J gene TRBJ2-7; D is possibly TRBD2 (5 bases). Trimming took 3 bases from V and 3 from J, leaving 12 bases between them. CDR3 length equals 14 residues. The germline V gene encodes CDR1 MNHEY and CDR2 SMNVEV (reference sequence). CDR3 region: CASSFGGPDYEQYF. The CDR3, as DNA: TGTGCCAGCAGTTTCGGCGGGCCCGACTACGAGCAGTACTTC.

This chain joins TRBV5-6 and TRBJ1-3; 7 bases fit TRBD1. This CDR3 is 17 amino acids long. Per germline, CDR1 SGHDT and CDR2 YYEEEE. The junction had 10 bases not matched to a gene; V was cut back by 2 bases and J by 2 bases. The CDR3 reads CASSLRQGHATGNTIYF. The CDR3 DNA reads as TGTGCCAGCAGCTTAAGACAGGGTCATGCTACTGGAAACACCATATATTTT.

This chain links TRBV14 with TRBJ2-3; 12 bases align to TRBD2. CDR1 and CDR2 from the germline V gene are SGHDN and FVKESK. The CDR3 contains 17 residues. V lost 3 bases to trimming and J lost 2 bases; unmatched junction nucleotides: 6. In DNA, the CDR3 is TGTGCCAGCAGCCACACTGGACTAGCGGGGATCACAGATACGCAGTATTTT. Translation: CASSHTGLAGITDTQYF.

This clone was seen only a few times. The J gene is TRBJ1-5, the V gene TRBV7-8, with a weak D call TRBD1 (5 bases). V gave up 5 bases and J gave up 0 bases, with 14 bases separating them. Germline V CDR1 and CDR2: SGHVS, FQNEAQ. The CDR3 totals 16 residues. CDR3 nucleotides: TGTGCCAGCAGCGCCCAAGGGGCCTATAGCAATCAGCCCCAGCATTTT. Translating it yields CASSAQGAYSNQPQHF.

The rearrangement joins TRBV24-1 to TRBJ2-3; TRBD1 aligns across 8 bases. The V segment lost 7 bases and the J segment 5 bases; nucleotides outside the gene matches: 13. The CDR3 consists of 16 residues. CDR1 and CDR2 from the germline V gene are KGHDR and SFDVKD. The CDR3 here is CATRLAPGGSRDTQYF. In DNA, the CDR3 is TGTGCCACCAGATTGGCGCCAGGGGGCTCGAGAGATACGCAGTATTTT.

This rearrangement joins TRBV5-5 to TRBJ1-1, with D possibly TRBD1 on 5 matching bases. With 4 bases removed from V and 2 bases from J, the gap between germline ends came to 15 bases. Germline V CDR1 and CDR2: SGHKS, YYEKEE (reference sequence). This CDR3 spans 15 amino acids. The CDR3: CASSNRDSFNTEAFF. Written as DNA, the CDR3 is TGTGCCAGCAGCAACCGGGACTCCTTCAACACTGAAGCTTTCTTT. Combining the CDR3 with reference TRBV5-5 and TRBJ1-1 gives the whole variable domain DAGVTQSPTHLIKTRGQQVTLRCSPISGHKSVSWYQQVLGQGPQFIFQYYEKEERGRGNFPDRFSARQFPNYSSELNVNALLLGDSALYLCASSNRDSFNTEAFFGQGTRLTVV.

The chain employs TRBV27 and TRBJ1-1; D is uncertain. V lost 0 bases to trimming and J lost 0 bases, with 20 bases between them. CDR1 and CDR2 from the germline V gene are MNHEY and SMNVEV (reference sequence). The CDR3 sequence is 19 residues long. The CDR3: CASSLSLATRDLMNTEAFF. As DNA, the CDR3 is TGTGCCAGCAGTTTATCCTTAGCCACACGGGATCTCATGAACACTGAAGCTTTCTTT.

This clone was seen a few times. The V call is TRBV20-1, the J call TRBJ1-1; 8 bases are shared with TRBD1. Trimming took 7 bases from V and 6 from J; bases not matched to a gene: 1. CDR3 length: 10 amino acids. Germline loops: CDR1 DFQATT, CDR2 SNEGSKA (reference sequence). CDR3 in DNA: TGCAGTGTCAGGGGGCCTGAAGCTTTCTTT. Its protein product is CSVRGPEAFF.

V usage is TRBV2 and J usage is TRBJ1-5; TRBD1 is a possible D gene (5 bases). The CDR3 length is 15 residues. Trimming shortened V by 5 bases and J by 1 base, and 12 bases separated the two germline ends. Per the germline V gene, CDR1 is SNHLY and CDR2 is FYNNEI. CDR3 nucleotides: TGTGCCAGCAGTTCCACAGGTCTGAGCAATCAGCCCCAGCATTTT. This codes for CASSSTGLSNQPQHF.

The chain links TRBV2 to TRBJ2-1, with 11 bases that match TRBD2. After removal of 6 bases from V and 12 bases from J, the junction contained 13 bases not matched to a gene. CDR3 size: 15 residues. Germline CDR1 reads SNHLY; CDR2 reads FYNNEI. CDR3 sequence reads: CASRPTSGGPTRQFF. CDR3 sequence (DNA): TGTGCCAGCAGGCCCACTAGCGGGGGCCCGACACGGCAGTTCTTC. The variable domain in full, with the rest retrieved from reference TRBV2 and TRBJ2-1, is EPEVTQTPSHQVTQMGQEVILRCVPISNHLYFYWYRQILGQKVEFLVSFYNNEISEKSEIFDDQFSVERPDGSNFTLKIRSTKLEDSAMYFCASRPTSGGPTRQFFGPGTRLTVL.

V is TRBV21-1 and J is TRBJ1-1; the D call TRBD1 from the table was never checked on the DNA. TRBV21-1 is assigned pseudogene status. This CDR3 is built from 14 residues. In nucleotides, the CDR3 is TGTGCCAGCAGGCAACAGGGGAGGAACACTGAAGCTTTCTTT. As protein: CASRQQGRNTEAFF.

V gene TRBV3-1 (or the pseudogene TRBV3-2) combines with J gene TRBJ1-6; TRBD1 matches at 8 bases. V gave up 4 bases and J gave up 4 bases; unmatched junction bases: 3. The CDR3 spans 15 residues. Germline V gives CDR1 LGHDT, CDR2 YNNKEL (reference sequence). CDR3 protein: CASSPTGVYNSPLHF. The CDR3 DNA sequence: TGTGCCAGCAGCCCGACAGGGGTTTATAATTCACCCCTCCACTTT.